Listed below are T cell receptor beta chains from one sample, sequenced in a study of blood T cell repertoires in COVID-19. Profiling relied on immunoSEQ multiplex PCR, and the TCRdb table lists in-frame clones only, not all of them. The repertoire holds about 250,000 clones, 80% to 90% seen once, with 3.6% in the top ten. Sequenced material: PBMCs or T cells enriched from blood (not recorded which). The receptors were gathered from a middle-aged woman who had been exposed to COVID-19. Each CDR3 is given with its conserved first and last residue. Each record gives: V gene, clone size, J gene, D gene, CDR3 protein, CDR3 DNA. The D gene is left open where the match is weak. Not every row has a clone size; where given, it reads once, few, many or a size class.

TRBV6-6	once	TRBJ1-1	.	CASSLPSLGAFF	TGTGCCAGCAGCCTCCCGTCGCTAGGAGCTTTCTTT
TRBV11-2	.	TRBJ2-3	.	CASSLAGDTQYF	TGTGCCAGCAGCTTAGCGGGAGATACGCAGTATTTT
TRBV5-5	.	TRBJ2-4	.	CASSRRVTDKNIQYF	TGTGCCAGCAGCCGTCGGGTGACGGACAAAAACATTCAGTACTTC
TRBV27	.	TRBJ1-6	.	CASKTSRGGSYNSPLHF	TGTGCCAGCAAGACTTCTAGGGGGGGGTCCTATAATTCACCCCTCCACTTT
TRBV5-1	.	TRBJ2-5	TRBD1	CASSLTAHRGQETQYF	TGCGCCAGCAGCTTGACCGCCCACAGGGGGCAAGAGACCCAGTACTTC
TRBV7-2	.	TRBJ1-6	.	CASSSSGQSYNSPLHF	TGTGCCAGCAGCTCCTCTGGACAGAGCTATAATTCACCCCTCCACTTT
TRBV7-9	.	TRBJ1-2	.	CASRTDSGQNYGYTF	TGTGCCAGCAGAACCGACTCCGGACAGAACTATGGCTACACCTTC
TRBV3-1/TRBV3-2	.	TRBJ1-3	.	CASSQRQLSGNTIYF	TGTGCCAGCAGCCAGCGCCAACTCTCTGGAAACACCATATATTTT
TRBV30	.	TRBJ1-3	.	CAWGNGQLSGNTIYF	TGTGCCTGGGGGAACGGACAGCTCTCTGGAAACACCATATATTTT
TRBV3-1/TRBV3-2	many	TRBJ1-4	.	CASSQWRSGVGGEKLFF	TGTGCCAGCAGCCAATGGAGATCGGGGGTGGGAGGTGAAAAACTGTTTTTT
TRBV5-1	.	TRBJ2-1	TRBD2	CASSALAGGRYEQFF	TGCGCCAGCAGCGCCCTAGCGGGGGGGAGATATGAGCAGTTCTTC
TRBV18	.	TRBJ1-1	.	CASSPSQGVGTEAFF	TGTGCCAGCTCACCATCACAGGGAGTGGGCACTGAAGCTTTCTTT
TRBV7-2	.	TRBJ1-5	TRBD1	CASSLTQGQTSNQPQHF	TGTGCCAGCAGCCTAACCCAGGGACAGACTAGCAATCAGCCCCAGCATTTT
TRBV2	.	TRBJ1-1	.	CASSVSQVTNTEAFF	TGTGCCAGCAGTGTATCGCAAGTTACTAACACTGAAGCTTTCTTT
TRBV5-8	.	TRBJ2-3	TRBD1	CASSWGQLTTDTQYF	TGTGCCAGCAGCTGGGGACAGCTGACCACAGATACGCAGTATTTT
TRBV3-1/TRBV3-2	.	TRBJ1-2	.	CASSHPPGGRDGYTF	TGTGCCAGCAGCCACCCTCCGGGGGGCCGGGATGGCTACACCTTC
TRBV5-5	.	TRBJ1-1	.	CASSLGAENTEAFF	TGTGCCAGCAGCTTGGGGGCCGAGAACACTGAAGCTTTCTTT
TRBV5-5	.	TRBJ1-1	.	CASSLEGGNLEAFF	TGTGCCAGCAGCTTGGAAGGAGGAAACCTTGAAGCTTTCTTT
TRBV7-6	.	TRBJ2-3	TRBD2	CASSFSLAGGLRVGDTQYF	TGTGCCAGCAGCTTCTCACTAGCGGGGGGGCTTAGGGTCGGAGATACGCAGTATTTT
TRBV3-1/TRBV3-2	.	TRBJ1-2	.	CASSQGGGNGYTF	TGTGCCAGCAGCCAAGGCGGGGGTAATGGCTACACCTTC
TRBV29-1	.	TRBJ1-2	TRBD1	CSARTGNYGYTF	TGCAGCGCCCGGACAGGGAACTATGGCTACACCTTC
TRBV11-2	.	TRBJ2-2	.	CASSLPSHGELFF	TGTGCCAGCAGCCTACCATCCCACGGGGAGCTGTTTTTT
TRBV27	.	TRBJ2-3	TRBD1	CASSLGGTGGADTQYF	TGTGCCAGCAGTTTAGGCGGGACAGGGGGCGCAGATACGCAGTATTTT
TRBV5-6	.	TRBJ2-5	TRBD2	CASSLPGEGETQYF	TGTGCCAGCAGCCTTCCGGGGGAGGGAGAGACCCAGTACTTC
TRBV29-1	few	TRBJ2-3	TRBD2	CSVGGPSGVGTDTQYF	TGCAGCGTTGGGGGGCCTAGCGGGGTTGGCACAGATACGCAGTATTTT
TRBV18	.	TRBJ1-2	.	CASSPGAPLDYGYTF	TGTGCCAGCTCACCGGGGGCCCCTCTAGACTATGGCTACACCTTC
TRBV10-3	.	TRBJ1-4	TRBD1	CAISERQGEEKLFF	TGTGCCATCAGTGAAAGACAGGGGGAAGAAAAACTGTTTTTT
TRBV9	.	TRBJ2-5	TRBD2	CASSVLAGGQETQYF	TGTGCCAGCAGCGTACTAGCGGGGGGTCAAGAGACCCAGTACTTC
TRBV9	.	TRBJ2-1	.	CASSPLGQLNEQFF	TGTGCCAGCAGCCCCCTAGGACAATTGAATGAGCAGTTCTTC
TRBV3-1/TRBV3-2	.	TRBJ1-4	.	CASSQDSRVWGEKLFF	TGTGCCAGCAGCCAAGATAGCAGGGTATGGGGTGAAAAACTGTTTTTT
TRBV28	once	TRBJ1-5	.	CASSLQGRKSQPQHF	TGTGCCAGCAGTTTACAGGGGCGCAAATCTCAGCCCCAGCATTTT
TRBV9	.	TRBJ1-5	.	CASKPLGRVGIPPQHF	TGTGCCAGCAAACCCCTGGGCAGGGTCGGTATTCCGCCCCAGCATTTT
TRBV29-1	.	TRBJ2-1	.	CSATLAPNEQFF	TGCAGCGCGACGCTAGCTCCCAATGAGCAGTTCTTC
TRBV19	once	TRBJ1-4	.	CASSIIQEKKLFF	TGTGCCAGTAGTATTATTCAGGAAAAAAAACTGTTTTTT
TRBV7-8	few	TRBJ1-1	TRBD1	CASSFRQGTNTEAFF	TGTGCCAGCAGCTTCCGACAGGGCACGAACACTGAAGCTTTCTTT
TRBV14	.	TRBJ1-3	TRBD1	CASSPGTGGYTIYF	TGTGCCAGCAGCCCCGGGACAGGGGGATACACCATATATTTT